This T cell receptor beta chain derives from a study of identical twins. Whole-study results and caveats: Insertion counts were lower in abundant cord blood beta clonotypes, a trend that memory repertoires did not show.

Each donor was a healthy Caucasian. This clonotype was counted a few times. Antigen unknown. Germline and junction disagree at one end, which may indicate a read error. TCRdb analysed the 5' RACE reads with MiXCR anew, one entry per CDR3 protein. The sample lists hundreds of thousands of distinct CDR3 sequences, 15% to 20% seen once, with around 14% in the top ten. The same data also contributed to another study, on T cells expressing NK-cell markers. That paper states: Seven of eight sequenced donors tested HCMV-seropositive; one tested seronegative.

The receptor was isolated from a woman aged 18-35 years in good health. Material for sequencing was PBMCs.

CDR3 loop: CASSLGTGNPEAFF. CDR3 nucleotide sequence: TGTGCCAGCAGTTTGGGGACAGGGAACCCTGAAGCTTTCTTT. The chain combines TRBV12-3 or TRBV12-4 with TRBJ1-1, with 9 bases that match TRBD1. This CDR3 comprises 14 residues.